Shown below are 32 T cell receptor beta chains from a single sample sequenced in a study of blood T cell repertoires in COVID-19. The repertoire was sequenced with immunoSEQ multiplex PCR; TCRdb's copy has only in-frame clones and lacks some. The data contain 90,000 to 130,000 clones, approximately 86% of them singletons. Sequenced material: peripheral blood. Source of these receptors: a man aged 35-49 years with acute or convalescent COVID-19.

The chain carries TRBV6-1 and TRBJ2-7, with TRBD2 identical over 7 bases. This CDR3 comprises 14 residues. The V gene's germline CDR1 is MNHNS and CDR2 SASEGT. V shed 3 bases and J 2 bases; nucleotides not matched to a gene: 4. CDR3 sequence reads: CASSDWGGAYEQYF. Here the CDR3 DNA reads TGTGCCAGCAGTGATTGGGGGGGGGCCTACGAGCAGTACTTC.

This clone was counted once. This chain links TRBV6-2 or TRBV6-3 with TRBJ1-1; D perhaps matches TRBD1 (6 bases). Germline V gene sequence: CDR1 MNHEY, CDR2 SVGEGT. CDR3 length: 14 residues. Between the trimmed V and J ends, which lost 4 bases and 4 bases, there was a span of 13 bases. Here the CDR3 reads CASSSYTGSTEAFF. Here the CDR3 DNA reads TGTGCCAGCAGTTCTTATACAGGGTCCACTGAAGCTTTCTTT.

This clone was found once. The chain is built from TRBV19 and TRBJ1-5; D call uncertain. V was clipped by 6 bases and J by 7 bases, with 10 bases between them. Per the germline V gene, CDR1 is LNHDA and CDR2 is SQIVND (reference sequence). This CDR3 has 12 amino acids. The CDR3 DNA sequence: TGTGCCAGTAGGGGCTGGGAGCAGCCCCAGCATTTT. The encoded protein is CASRGWEQPQHF.

V gene TRBV5-4 combines with J gene TRBJ2-1, with TRBD2 matching over 10 bases. There are 17 residues in the CDR3. From germline, CDR1 is SGHNT and CDR2 YYREEE (reference sequence). The trim removed 4 bases at V and 8 bases at J, leaving 15 bases unmatched. The DNA of the CDR3 is TGTGCCAGCAGCCCTAAAACGGGACTAGCGATTAAGGATGAGCAGTTCTTC. This sequence encodes CASSPKTGLAIKDEQFF.

V is TRBV3-1 (or the pseudogene TRBV3-2) and J is TRBJ1-1, with a possible D match to TRBD1 (5 bases). Between the trimmed V and J ends, which lost 2 bases and 1 base, there was a span of 14 bases. Germline CDR1 and CDR2: LGHDT and YNNKEL (reference sequence). The CDR3 has 16 amino acids. The CDR3: CASSQPLGQANTEAFF. The CDR3 bases are TGTGCCAGCAGCCAACCCTTGGGGCAGGCGAACACTGAAGCTTTCTTT.

The chain carries TRBV4-3 and TRBJ2-1, with D uncertain. Trimming pared 4 bases from V and 6 bases from J, leaving 10 bases between. This CDR3 region has 13 residues. Looked up from germline, CDR1 is LGHNA and CDR2 is YSLEER. The CDR3 DNA reads as TGCGCCAGCAGCCCCTACCGTAGCAATGAGCAGTTCTTC. This sequence encodes CASSPYRSNEQFF.

The rearrangement links TRBV18 to TRBJ1-1; D is unclear. The CDR3 runs to 13 residues. Germline V gene lookup returns CDR1 KGHSH and CDR2 LQKENI. V was shortened by 5 bases and J by 4 bases, with 11 bases between the two germline ends. This CDR3 is CASSATQSTEAFF. The DNA for the CDR3 is TGTGCCAGCTCAGCAACGCAGTCCACTGAAGCTTTCTTT.

V is TRBV3-1 (or the pseudogene TRBV3-2) and J is TRBJ2-1; TRBD1 aligns across 12 bases. The CDR3 covers 16 residues. J was trimmed by 9 bases and V by 2 bases; bases with no gene match: 8. CDR1 is LGHDT, CDR2 YNNKEL, per germline (reference sequence). As DNA, the CDR3 is TGTGCCAGCAGCCAAAATATGGGACAGGGGGCAGGTGAGCAGTTCTTC. This sequence encodes CASSQNMGQGAGEQFF.

J is TRBJ1-2 and V is TRBV9; 11 nucleotides agree with TRBD1. V lost 2 bases to trimming and J lost 0 bases; unmatched junction nucleotides: 6. The CDR3 totals 17 residues. CDR1 is SGDLS, CDR2 YYNGEE, per germline. CDR3 DNA: TGTGCCAGCAGCGTGGGAGGGACAGGGGGTCCTAACTATGGCTACACCTTC. Protein: CASSVGGTGGPNYGYTF.

This sequence joins TRBV19 and TRBJ1-5; D remains unclear. Germline CDR1 is LNHDA and CDR2 is SQIVND (reference sequence). V lost 9 bases, J lost 5 bases, and 14 bases lay in between. The CDR3 loop spans 13 amino acids. CDR3 DNA: TGTGCCAGCACTCTGAGGGTGGATCAGCCCCAGCATTTT. Translated: CASTLRVDQPQHF.

This rearrangement joins TRBV9 to TRBJ1-5, with 7 bases lining up with TRBD1. This CDR3 spans 15 amino acids. Germline V gives CDR1 SGDLS, CDR2 YYNGEE. Germline trimming cut 2 bases from V and 6 bases from J; bases unmatched to any gene: 8. The CDR3, as DNA: TGTGCCAGCAGCGTCGCAGGGGGTCCGAGTCAGCCCCAGCATTTT. It encodes CASSVAGGPSQPQHF.

The chain joins TRBV7-2 to TRBJ1-4; D is uncertain. The CDR3 runs 14 residues. V was shortened by 1 base and J by 4 bases, with 7 bases between the two germline ends. Germline CDR1 is SGHTA and CDR2 is FQGNSA. The CDR3 here is CASSLGANNEKLFF. The CDR3 bases are TGTGCCAGCAGCTTAGGAGCCAATAATGAAAAACTGTTTTTT.

This clone was seen only a few times. The V gene is TRBV7-9, the J gene TRBJ2-1; D uncertain. The ends were cut back, 1 base at V and 8 bases at J, with 9 bases in the middle. The CDR3 runs 13 residues. CDR1 is SEHNR and CDR2 is FQNEAQ in the germline V gene (reference sequence). In DNA, the CDR3 is TGTGCCAGCAGCTTAGGACCTAGTCATGAGCAGTTCTTC. Translated, it gives CASSLGPSHEQFF.

The V gene is TRBV3-1 (or the pseudogene TRBV3-2), the J gene TRBJ1-5; 8 bases line up with TRBD1. There are 14 residues in the CDR3. Losses at the gene ends were 0 bases for V and 7 bases for J; bases not matched to a gene: 2. Germline V gene data show CDR1 as LGHDT and CDR2 as YNNKEL (reference sequence). CDR3 in amino acids: CASSQDNRGQPQHF. CDR3 bases: TGTGCCAGCAGCCAAGATAACAGGGGGCAGCCCCAGCATTTT.

The rearrangement uses TRBV7-2 and TRBJ1-6, with D possibly TRBD1 on 5 matching bases. The CDR3 totals 16 residues. Trimming shortened V by 4 bases and J by 6 bases, and 16 bases separated the two germline ends. The V gene's germline CDR1 is SGHTA and CDR2 FQGNSA. The CDR3 DNA sequence: TGTGCCAGCAGCTCTCCGGGGGGGATTCGTAATTCACCCCTCCACTTT. This translates into CASSSPGGIRNSPLHF.

This clone was detected only a few times. V usage is TRBV6-5 and J usage is TRBJ1-2, with 7 bases lining up with TRBD1. With V trimmed by 7 bases and J by 7 bases, 9 bases remained unmatched. CDR3 length: 13 amino acids. CDR1 is MNHEY, CDR2 SVGAGI, per germline. In DNA form, the CDR3 reads TGTGCCAGCACCAGGGACAGTCGAAGTGGCTACACCTTC. Its translation is CASTRDSRSGYTF.

This clone was picked up a small number of times. CDR3 amino acids: CASSLRRDTLGYTF. DNA of the CDR3: TGTGCCAGCAGTCTTCGGCGGGATACTCTGGGCTACACCTTC. The chain combines TRBV6-5 with TRBJ1-2; no definite D call. Trimming removed 5 bases from V and 8 bases from J, with 18 bases in between. From germline, CDR1 is MNHEY and CDR2 SVGAGI. The CDR3 runs 14 residues.

The rearrangement links TRBV6-5 to TRBJ1-3; a weak D match, TRBD1 (5 bases). Germline CDR1 reads MNHEY; CDR2 reads SVGAGI. The CDR3 sequence is 15 residues long. The V end lost 2 bases, the J end lost 4 bases, and 12 bases lay between the germline ends. This CDR3 is CASSYARASGNTIYF. CDR3 nucleotides: TGTGCCAGCAGTTACGCCAGGGCCTCCGGAAACACCATATATTTT.

V and J are TRBV3-1 (or the pseudogene TRBV3-2) and TRBJ2-1; TRBD2 might be the D (6 bases). Trimming left V 4 bases short and J 4 bases short, with 11 bases between. There are 14 residues in the CDR3. Germline V gene lookup returns CDR1 LGHDT and CDR2 YNNKEL (reference sequence). The CDR3 spells CASSPGLVYNEQFF. The CDR3 DNA follows: TGTGCCAGCAGCCCGGGACTCGTGTACAATGAGCAGTTCTTC.

CDR3: CASSDASRETQYF. In DNA form, the CDR3 reads TGTGCCAGCTCAGATGCCTCCAGGGAGACCCAGTACTTC. The rearrangement uses TRBV18 and TRBJ2-5; D is unresolved. With 5 bases removed from V and 5 bases from J, the gap between germline ends came to 12 bases. CDR1 and CDR2 from the germline V gene are KGHSH and LQKENI. There are 13 residues in the CDR3.

The chain has TRBV18 and TRBJ2-1, with a weak D call TRBD2 (5 bases). CDR1 KGHSH and CDR2 LQKENI come from the germline V gene. V lost 8 bases to trimming and J lost 5 bases, with 13 bases between them. The CDR3 totals 13 residues. The CDR3: CASLSVRDNEQFF. In DNA form, the CDR3 reads TGTGCCAGCCTATCGGTGCGGGACAATGAGCAGTTCTTC.

This clone was recorded once. This rearrangement joins TRBV5-1 to TRBJ1-4; weak D call: TRBD1 (6 bases). The germline V and J ends were trimmed by 4 bases and 5 bases, with 15 bases remaining between them. The CDR3 loop spans 15 amino acids. The germline V gene has CDR1 SGHRS and CDR2 YFSETQ. CDR3 DNA sequence: TGCGCCAGCAGCCCCGGTGGGGGCCAGAATGAAAAACTGTTTTTT. This encodes CASSPGGGQNEKLFF. Together with reference TRBV5-1 and TRBJ1-4, the CDR3 gives the full variable domain: KAGVTQTPRYLIKTRGQQVTLSCSPISGHRSVSWYQQTPGQGLQFLFEYFSETQRNKGNFPGRFSGRQFSNSRSEMNVSTLELGDSALYLCASSPGGGQNEKLFFGSGTQLSVL.

This sequence joins TRBV6-5 and TRBJ1-4, with 7 bases lining up with TRBD1. This CDR3 has 13 residues. V shed 9 bases and J 4 bases; nucleotides not matched to a gene: 5. The germline gives CDR1 MNHEY, CDR2 SVGAGI. The CDR3 DNA follows: TGTGCCAGTGACAGGGACCGTAATGAAAAACTGTTTTTT. It codes for CASDRDRNEKLFF.

The genes are TRBV7-9 and TRBJ2-5; TRBD2 aligns across 12 bases. Per germline, CDR1 SEHNR and CDR2 FQNEAQ (reference sequence). CDR3 length: 19 amino acids. The V gene end was trimmed by 5 bases and the J gene end by 2 bases; junction bases not matched to a gene: 15. The CDR3 DNA reads TGTGCCAGCAGCACCGGACTAGCGGGACCCCCCCCGCCTCAAGAGACCCAGTACTTC. Translated: CASSTGLAGPPPPQETQYF.

J is TRBJ1-1 and V is TRBV3-1 (or the pseudogene TRBV3-2); 8 bases fit TRBD1. This CDR3 has 15 residues. Germline trimming cut 0 bases from V and 8 bases from J; bases unmatched to any gene: 8. CDR1 and CDR2 from the germline V gene are LGHDT and YNNKEL (reference sequence). CDR3 sequence reads: CASSQDRDRNKEAFF. In DNA form, the CDR3 reads TGTGCCAGCAGCCAAGATCGGGACAGGAATAAAGAAGCTTTCTTT.

The gene calls are TRBV11-2 and TRBJ2-3, with no clear D. V was pared by 0 bases and J by 5 bases, with 18 bases between. CDR1 is SGHAT, CDR2 FQNNGV, per germline. The CDR3 runs to 17 residues. CDR3: CASSLETPSTTLDTQYF. The CDR3 coding sequence is TGTGCCAGCAGCTTAGAGACACCATCAACCACCCTAGATACGCAGTATTTT. The entire variable domain, with the rest obtained from reference TRBV11-2 and TRBJ2-3, is as follows: EAGVAQSPRYKIIEKRQSVAFWCNPISGHATLYWYQQILGQGPKLLIQFQNNGVVDDSQLPKDRFSAERLKGVDSTLKIQPAKLEDSAVYLCASSLETPSTTLDTQYFGPGTRLTVL.

This clone was observed once. This chain connects TRBV11-2 to TRBJ2-2; 9 bases align to TRBD1. The ends lost 5 bases at V and 7 bases at J; junction bases unmatched: 20. Germline assignment: CDR1 SGHAT and CDR2 FQNNGV. This CDR3 is built from 19 residues. As DNA, the CDR3 is TGTGCCAGCAGCGTCCTAGGCTCCTGGGACAGGGAATATGTCGGGGAGCTGTTTTTT. This translates into CASSVLGSWDREYVGELFF.

The rearrangement links TRBV6-5 to TRBJ2-5; TRBD2 agrees at 7 bases. CDR1 MNHEY and CDR2 SVGAGI come from the germline V gene. The V segment lost 4 bases and the J segment 3 bases; nucleotides outside the gene matches: 8. This CDR3 comprises 15 residues. CDR3 amino acids: CASSLESSGKETQYF. In DNA, the CDR3 is TGTGCCAGCAGTTTAGAATCAAGCGGGAAAGAGACCCAGTACTTC.

The chain has TRBV5-8 and TRBJ2-1, with 7 bases identical to TRBD2. Germline-derived CDR1 and CDR2 are SGHTS and YDEGEE. The CDR3 is 17 amino acids. With V trimmed by 0 bases and J by 3 bases, 9 bases remained unmatched. Here the CDR3 DNA reads TGTGCCAGCAGCTTGGGAGGTGGAGCGGGGTTCTACAATGAGCAGTTCTTC. Residues: CASSLGGGAGFYNEQFF. The variable domain in full, with the rest retrieved from reference TRBV5-8 and TRBJ2-1, is EAGVTQSPTHLIKTRGQQATLRCSPISGHTSVYWYQQALGLGLQFLLWYDEGEERNRGNFPPRFSGRQFPNYSSELNVNALELEDSALYLCASSLGGGAGFYNEQFFGPGTRLTVL.

The chain has TRBV20-1 and TRBJ2-6, with TRBD2 matching over 14 bases. The V gene end was trimmed by 3 bases and the J gene end by 4 bases; junction bases not matched to a gene: 17. The germline gives CDR1 DFQATT, CDR2 SNEGSKA (reference sequence). CDR3 size: 21 residues. As DNA, the CDR3 is TGCAGTGCTAGTTTGTCGCCGGGACTAGCGGGAGTGGGGGGAGGGGCCAACGTCCTGACTTTC. Its protein is CSASLSPGLAGVGGGANVLTF.

The rearrangement joins TRBV6-6 to TRBJ1-1, with 9 positions matching TRBD1. CDR3 length equals 15 residues. From germline, CDR1 is MNHNY and CDR2 SVGAGI (reference sequence). V dropped 4 bases and J dropped 5; count of bases not matched to a gene: 8. The CDR3 protein is CASSSRDRERTEAFF. In DNA form, the CDR3 reads TGTGCCAGCAGTTCCCGGGACAGGGAAAGGACTGAAGCTTTCTTT.

V usage is TRBV10-1 and J usage is TRBJ1-1; TRBD1 might be the D (6 bases). The CDR3 spans 12 residues. Trimming left V 10 bases short and J 6 bases short, with 15 bases between. CDR1 WNHNN and CDR2 SYGVQD come from the germline V gene (reference sequence). The CDR3: CATYRAEPEAFF. In DNA, the CDR3 is TGCGCCACCTACAGGGCGGAACCTGAAGCTTTCTTT.